This T cell receptor (beta chain) appears in the sequencing data of a study of T cell changes during pregnancy in multiple sclerosis (dated by TCRdb to between 2018 and 2021). Regarding the study in general: The study examined how the T cell repertoire changed over the course of pregnancy in women with multiple sclerosis.

The receptor library was made with the immunoSEQ multiplex PCR assay. What TCRdb holds here is the immuneACCESS table cut down to in-frame rearrangements. Part of the clones is not present; checked against another copy, under half of the missing clones reflect an unresolved V gene, and the others are unexplained. For this sample there are some 52,000 clones; around nine tenths appear just once. Less than 0.4% of the sample is held by the ten biggest clonotypes. V is pruned by 4 bases and J by 4 bases, leaving 9 bases of the junction without a gene match. Taken from cysteine to phenylalanine, the CDR3 has 16 residues. Here the CDR3 DNA is all that survives: 48 bases in frame from base 1. The germline V gene sets CDR1 to MNHNS and CDR2 to SASEGT. Comment on this clone: Its antigen is unknown. Nothing much larger sits one base from this clone, and base qualities are not available.

Sequenced here: CD4+ T cells from peripheral blood mononuclear cells, sampled before pregnancy. The sequence links TRBV6-1 to TRBJ2-3, and 9 junction bases match TRBD1. The source of this sequence is a female donor with multiple sclerosis, enrolled in a pregnancy study. In nucleotides, the sequence is TGTGCCAGCAGTGTAGGGACAGGGAGCTATGCAGATACGCAGTATTTT. Its coded protein is CASSVGTGSYADTQYF.